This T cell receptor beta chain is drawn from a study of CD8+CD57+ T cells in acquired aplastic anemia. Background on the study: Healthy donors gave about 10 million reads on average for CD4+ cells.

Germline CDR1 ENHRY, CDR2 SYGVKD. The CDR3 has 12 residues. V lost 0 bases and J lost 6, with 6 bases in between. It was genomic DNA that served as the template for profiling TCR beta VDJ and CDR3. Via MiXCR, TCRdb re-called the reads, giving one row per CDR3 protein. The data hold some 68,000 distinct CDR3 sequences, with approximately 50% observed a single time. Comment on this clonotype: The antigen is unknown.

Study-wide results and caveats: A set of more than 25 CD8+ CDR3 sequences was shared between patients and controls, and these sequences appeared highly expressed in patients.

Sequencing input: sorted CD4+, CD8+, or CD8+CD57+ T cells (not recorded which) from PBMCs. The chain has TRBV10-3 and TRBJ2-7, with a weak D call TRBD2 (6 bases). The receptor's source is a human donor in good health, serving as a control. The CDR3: CAISESGGEQYF. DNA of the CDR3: TGTGCCATCAGTGAGTCCGGGGGCGAGCAGTACTTC.